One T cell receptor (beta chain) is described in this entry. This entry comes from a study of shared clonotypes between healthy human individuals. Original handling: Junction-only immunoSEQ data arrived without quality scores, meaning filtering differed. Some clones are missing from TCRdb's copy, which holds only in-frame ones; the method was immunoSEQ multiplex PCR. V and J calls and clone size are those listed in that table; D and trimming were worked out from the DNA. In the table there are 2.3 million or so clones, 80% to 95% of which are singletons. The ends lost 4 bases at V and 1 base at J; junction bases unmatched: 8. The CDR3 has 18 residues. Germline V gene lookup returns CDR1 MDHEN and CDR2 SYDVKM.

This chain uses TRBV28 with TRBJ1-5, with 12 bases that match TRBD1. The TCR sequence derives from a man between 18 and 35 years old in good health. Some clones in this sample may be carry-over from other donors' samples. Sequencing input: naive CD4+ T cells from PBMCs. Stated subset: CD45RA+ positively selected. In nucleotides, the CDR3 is TGTGCCAGCAGTTCTCCGGGACAGGGGGCGAGGAGCAATCAGCCCCAGCATTTT. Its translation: CASSSPGQGARSNQPQHF.